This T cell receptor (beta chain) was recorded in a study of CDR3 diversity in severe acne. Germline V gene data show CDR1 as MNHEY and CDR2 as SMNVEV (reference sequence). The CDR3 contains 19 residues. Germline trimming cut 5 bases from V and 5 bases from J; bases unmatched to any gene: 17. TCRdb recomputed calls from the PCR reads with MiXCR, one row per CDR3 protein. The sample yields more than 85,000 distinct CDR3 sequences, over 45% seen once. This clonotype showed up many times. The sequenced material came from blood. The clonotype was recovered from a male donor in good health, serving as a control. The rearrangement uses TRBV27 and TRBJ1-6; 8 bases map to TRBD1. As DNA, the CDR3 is TGTGCCAGCAGTCCAATTGGACAGGGCCCATCTGGAGATAATTCACCCCTCCACTTT. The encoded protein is CASSPIGQGPSGDNSPLHF.